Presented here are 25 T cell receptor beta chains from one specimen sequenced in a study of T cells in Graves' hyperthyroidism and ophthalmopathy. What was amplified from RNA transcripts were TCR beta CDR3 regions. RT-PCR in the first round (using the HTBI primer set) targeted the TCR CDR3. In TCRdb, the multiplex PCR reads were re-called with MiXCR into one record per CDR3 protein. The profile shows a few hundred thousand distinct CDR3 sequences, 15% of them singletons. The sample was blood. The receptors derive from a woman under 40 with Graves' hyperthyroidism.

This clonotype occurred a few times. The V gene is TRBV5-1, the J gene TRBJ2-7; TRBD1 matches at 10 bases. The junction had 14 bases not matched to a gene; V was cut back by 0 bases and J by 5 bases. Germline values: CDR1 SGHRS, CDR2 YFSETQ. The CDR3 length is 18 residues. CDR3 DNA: TGCGCCAGCAGCTTGGCTTCGACAGGGGGCAGGATGAAAGACGAGCAGTACTTC. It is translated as CASSLASTGGRMKDEQYF.

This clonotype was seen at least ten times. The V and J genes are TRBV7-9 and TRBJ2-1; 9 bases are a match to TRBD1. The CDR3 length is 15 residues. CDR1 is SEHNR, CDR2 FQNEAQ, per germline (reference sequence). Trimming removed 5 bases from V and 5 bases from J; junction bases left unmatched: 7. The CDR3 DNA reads TGTGCCAGCAGCCCAGGGACAGGGTCGAACAATGAGCAGTTCTTC. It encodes CASSPGTGSNNEQFF. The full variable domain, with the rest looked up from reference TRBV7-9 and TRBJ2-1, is DTGVSQNPRHKITKRGQNVTFRCDPISEHNRLYWYRQTLGQGPEFLTYFQNEAQLEKSRLLSDRFSAERPKGSFSTLEIQRTEQGDSAMYLCASSPGTGSNNEQFFGPGTRLTVL.

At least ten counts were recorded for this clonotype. The CDR3 here is CASSRDRDDQTQYF. DNA of the CDR3: TGTGCCAGCAGCCGGGACAGGGACGATCAGACCCAGTACTTC. The rearrangement uses TRBV12-3 or TRBV12-4 and TRBJ2-5; 9 positions match TRBD1. The junction had 8 bases not matched to a gene; V was cut back by 6 bases and J by 6 bases. The CDR3 runs 14 residues.

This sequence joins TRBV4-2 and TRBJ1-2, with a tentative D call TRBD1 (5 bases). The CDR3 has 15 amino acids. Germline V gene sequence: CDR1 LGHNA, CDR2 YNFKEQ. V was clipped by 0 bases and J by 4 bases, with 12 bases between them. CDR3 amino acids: CASSQDLEGTYGYTF. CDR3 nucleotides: TGTGCCAGCAGCCAAGATTTGGAGGGGACCTATGGCTACACCTTC.

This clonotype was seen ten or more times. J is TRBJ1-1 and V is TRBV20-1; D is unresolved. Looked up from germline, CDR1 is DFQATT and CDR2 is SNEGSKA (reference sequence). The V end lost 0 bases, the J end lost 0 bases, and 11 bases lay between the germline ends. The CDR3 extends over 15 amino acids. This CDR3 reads CSARDGFSLNTEAFF. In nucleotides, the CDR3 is TGCAGTGCTAGAGATGGGTTCTCCCTGAACACTGAAGCTTTCTTT.

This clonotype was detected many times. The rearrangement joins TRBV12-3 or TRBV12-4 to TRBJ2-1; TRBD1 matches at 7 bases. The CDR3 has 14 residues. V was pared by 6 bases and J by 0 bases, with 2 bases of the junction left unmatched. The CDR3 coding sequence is TGTGCCAGCAGGGACAGGAGCTCCTACAATGAGCAGTTCTTC. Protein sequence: CASRDRSSYNEQFF.

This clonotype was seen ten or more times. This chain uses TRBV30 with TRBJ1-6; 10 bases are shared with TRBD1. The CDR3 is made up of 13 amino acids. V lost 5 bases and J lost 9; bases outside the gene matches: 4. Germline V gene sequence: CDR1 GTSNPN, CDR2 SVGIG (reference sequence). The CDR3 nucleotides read TGTGCCTGGCCGACAGGGGGCGGTTCACCCCTCCACTTT. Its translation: CAWPTGGGSPLHF.

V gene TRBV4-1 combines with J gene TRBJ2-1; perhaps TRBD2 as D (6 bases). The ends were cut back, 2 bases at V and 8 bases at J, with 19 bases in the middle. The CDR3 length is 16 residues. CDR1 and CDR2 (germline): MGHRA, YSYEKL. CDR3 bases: TGCGCCAGCAGCCAACCACTAGCACAATCAGAATATGAGCAGTTCTTC. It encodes CASSQPLAQSEYEQFF.

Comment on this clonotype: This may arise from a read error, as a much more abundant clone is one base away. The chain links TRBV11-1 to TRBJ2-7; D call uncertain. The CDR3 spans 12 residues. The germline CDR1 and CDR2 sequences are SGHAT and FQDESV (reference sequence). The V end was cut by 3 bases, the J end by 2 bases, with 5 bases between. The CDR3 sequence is CASSFIAYEQYF. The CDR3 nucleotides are TGTGCCAGCAGCTTCATTGCCTACGAGCAGTACTTC.

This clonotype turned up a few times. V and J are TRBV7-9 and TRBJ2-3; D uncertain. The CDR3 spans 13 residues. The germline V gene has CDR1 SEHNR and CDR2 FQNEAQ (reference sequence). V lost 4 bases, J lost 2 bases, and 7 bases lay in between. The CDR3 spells CASSSTYTDTQYF. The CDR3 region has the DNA TGTGCCAGCAGCTCTACCTACACAGATACGCAGTATTTT.

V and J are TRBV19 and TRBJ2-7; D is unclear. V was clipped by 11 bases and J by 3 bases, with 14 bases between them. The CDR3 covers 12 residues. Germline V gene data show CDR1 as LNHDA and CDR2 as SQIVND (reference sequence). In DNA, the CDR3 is TGTGCCGAAAGTAATCCTATCTACGAGCAGTACTTC. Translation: CAESNPIYEQYF.

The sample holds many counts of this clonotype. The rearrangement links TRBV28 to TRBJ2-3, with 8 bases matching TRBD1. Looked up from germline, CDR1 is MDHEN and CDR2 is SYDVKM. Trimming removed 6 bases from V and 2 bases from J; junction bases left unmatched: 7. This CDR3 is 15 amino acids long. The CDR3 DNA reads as TGTGCCAGCAGGTCCACAGGGGGAATCACAGATACGCAGTATTTT. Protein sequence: CASRSTGGITDTQYF.

DNA for the CDR3: TGCAGTGCCCATGGACAGGGGTTTATTCAGCCCCAGCATTTT. Encoded protein: CSAHGQGFIQPQHF. The gene calls are TRBV20-1 and TRBJ1-5, with TRBD1 identical over 9 bases. With V trimmed by 6 bases and J by 6 bases, 9 bases remained unmatched. This CDR3 contains 14 residues. Germline loops: CDR1 DFQATT, CDR2 SNEGSKA (reference sequence).

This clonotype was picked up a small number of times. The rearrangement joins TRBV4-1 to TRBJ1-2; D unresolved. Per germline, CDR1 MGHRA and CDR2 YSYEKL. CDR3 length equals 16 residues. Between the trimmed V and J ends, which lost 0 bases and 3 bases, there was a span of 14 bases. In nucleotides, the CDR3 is TGCGCCAGCAGCCAAGATTGGGCGGATAGTTACTATGGCTACACCTTC. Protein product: CASSQDWADSYYGYTF.

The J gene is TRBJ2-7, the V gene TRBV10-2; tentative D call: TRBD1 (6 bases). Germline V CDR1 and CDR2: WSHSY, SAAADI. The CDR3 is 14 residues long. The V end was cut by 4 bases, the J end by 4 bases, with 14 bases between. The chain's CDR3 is CASSAYSGVYEQYF. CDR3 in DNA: TGCGCCAGCAGTGCCTACTCAGGGGTATACGAGCAGTACTTC.

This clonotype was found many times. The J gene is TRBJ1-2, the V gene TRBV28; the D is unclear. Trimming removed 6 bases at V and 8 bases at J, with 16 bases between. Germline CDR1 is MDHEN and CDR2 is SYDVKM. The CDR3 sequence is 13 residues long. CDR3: CASSRSTQSGYTF. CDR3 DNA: TGTGCCAGCAGCCGTAGCACGCAGTCGGGCTACACCTTC.

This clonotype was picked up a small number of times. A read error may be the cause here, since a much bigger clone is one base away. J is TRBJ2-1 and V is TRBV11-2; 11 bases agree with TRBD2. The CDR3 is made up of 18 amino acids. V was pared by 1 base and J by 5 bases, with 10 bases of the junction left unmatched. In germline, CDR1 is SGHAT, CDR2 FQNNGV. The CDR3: CASSLAFRRLAGNNEQFF. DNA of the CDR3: TGTGCCAGCAGCTTAGCTTTCAGGAGACTAGCGGGGAACAATGAGCAGTTCTTC.

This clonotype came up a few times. The CDR3: CASSFTQGEGEQFF. The CDR3, as DNA: TGTGCCAGCAGCTTTACCCAGGGGGAAGGTGAGCAGTTCTTC. The genes are TRBV7-9 and TRBJ2-1; 7 bases agree with TRBD1. The V and J ends lost 3 bases and 9 bases, in that order; junction bases with no gene match: 8. CDR1 SEHNR and CDR2 FQNEAQ come from the germline V gene (reference sequence). This CDR3 region has 14 residues.

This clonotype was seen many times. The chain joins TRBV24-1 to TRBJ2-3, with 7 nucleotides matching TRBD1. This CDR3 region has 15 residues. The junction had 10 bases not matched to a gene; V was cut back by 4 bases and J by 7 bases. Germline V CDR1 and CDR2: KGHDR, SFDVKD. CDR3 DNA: TGTGCCACCAGTGACCCGACAGGGCCGGACTATACGCAGTATTTT. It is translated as CATSDPTGPDYTQYF.

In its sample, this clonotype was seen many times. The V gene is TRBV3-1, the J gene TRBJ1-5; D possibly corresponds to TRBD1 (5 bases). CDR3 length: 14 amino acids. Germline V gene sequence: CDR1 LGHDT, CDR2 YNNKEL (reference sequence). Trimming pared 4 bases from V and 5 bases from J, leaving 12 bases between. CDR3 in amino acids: CASSLGQGHQPQHF. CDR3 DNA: TGTGCCAGCAGCCTAGGACAAGGACATCAGCCCCAGCATTTT.

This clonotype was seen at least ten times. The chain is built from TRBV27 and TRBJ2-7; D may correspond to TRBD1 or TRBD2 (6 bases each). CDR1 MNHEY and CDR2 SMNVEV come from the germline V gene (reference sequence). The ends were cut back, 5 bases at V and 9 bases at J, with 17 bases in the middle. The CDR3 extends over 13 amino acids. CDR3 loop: CASSRGNREVQYF. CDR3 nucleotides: TGTGCCAGCAGTCGGGGCAACAGGGAGGTGCAGTACTTC.

Written as DNA, the CDR3 is TGTGCCAGCAGCGTGGTCGGGACCTATAGCTCACCCCTCCACTTT. Protein: CASSVVGTYSSPLHF. V and J are TRBV9 and TRBJ1-6, with D tentatively TRBD1 (5 bases). Per the germline V gene, CDR1 is SGDLS and CDR2 is YYNGEE. The CDR3 is 15 amino acids. V lost 2 bases and J lost 10, with 16 bases in between.

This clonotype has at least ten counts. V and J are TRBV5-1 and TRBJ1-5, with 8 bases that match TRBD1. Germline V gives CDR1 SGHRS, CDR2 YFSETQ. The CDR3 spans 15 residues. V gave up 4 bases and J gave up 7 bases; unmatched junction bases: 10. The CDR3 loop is CASSEQGGDGQPQHF. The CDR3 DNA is TGCGCCAGCAGCGAACAGGGGGGGGACGGCCAGCCCCAGCATTTT.

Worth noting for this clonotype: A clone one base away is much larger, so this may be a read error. The CDR3 loop reads CSVEAGAGDTQYF. Here the CDR3 DNA reads TGCAGCGTTGAGGCGGGGGCGGGAGACACCCAGTACTTC. This chain joins TRBV29-1 and TRBJ2-5; D may be TRBD2 (7 bases). Looked up from germline, CDR1 is SQVTM and CDR2 is ANQGSEA. V lost 3 bases and J 8 bases, leaving 16 bases between the germline ends. CDR3 length: 13 residues.

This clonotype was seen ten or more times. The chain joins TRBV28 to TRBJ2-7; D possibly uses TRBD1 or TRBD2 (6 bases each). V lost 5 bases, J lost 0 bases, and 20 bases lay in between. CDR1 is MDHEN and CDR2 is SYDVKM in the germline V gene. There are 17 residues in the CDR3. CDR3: CASSPLPAGHFSYEQYF. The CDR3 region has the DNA TGTGCCAGCAGTCCCCTCCCTGCGGGACACTTCTCCTACGAGCAGTACTTC.